This TCR beta chain was obtained from a study of cytotoxic CD8 clonotypes in ibrutinib-treated CLL. Germline V lookup: CDR1 MDHEN, CDR2 SYDVKM. The CDR3 sequence is 10 residues long. V shed 8 bases and J shed 5 bases, with 6 bases lying between them. Some clones are missing from TCRdb's copy, which holds only in-frame ones; the method was immunoSEQ multiplex PCR. The sample carries about 160,000 clones, about 80% recorded once. About this clone itself: Its specificity is not known. Other DNA sequences from this sample encode an identical CDR3 as well.

Regarding the study as a whole: Sampling schedules were unmatched across sustained-remission and progressing patients.

The input for sequencing was PBMCs, taken after 12 months of ibrutinib treatment. The rearrangement uses TRBV28 and TRBJ1-2; D uncertain. The receptor comes from a human donor with chronic lymphocytic leukemia. CDR3 loop: CASSSYGYTF. The CDR3 nucleotides read TGTGCCAGCTCCAGTTATGGCTACACCTTC.